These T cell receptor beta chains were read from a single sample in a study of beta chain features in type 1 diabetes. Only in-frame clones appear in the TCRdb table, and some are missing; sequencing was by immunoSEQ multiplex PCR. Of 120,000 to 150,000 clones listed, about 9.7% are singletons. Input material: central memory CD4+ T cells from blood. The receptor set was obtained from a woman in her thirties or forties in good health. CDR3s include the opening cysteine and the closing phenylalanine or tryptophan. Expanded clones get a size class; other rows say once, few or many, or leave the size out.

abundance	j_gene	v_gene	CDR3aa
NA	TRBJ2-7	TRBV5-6	CASSFLVATPTFRQYF
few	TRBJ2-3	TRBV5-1	CASSALAGASTDTQYF
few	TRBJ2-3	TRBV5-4	CASAGTSSTDTQYF
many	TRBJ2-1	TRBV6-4	CASSEGPQGYEQFF
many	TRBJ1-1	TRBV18	CASSPPAGGMNTEAFF
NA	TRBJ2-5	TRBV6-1	CASSWASQFQETQYF
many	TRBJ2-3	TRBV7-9	CASSSTGGVADTQYF
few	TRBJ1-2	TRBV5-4	CASSLVGQEYGYTF
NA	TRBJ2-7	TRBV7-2	CASSAGTGGGYEQYF
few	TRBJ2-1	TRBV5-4	CASSLRDFSYNEQFF
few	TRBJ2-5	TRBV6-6	CASTGQGRETQYF
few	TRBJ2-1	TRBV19	CASSQGADYNEQFF
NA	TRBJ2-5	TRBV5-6	CASSLSGQGVETQYF
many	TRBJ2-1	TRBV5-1	CASSLDGTGYNEQFF
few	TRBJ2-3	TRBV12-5	CASGEGIAGITDTQYF
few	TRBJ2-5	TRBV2	CASSDWGLAKQETQYF
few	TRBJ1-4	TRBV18	CASSPIPGTEKLFF
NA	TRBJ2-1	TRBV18	CASSVQGGSNEQFF
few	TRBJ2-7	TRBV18	CAEHYEQYF
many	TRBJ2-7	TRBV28	CASSSNTHEPGRVTYEQYF
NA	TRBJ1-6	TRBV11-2	CASSLGRENSPLHF
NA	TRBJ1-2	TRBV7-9	CASSPYGQEYYGYTF
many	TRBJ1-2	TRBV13	CASSLGRGGGYTF
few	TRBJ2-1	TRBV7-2	CASSVSLGSWQGDRNEQFF
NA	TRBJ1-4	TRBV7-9	CASSQQGINEKLFF
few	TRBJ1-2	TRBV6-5	CASSTLSTGRGYTF
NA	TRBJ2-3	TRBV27	CASSLSGGKQYF
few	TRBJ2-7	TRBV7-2	CASSLRGGSEQYF
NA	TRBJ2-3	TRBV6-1	CASSEQRAGDTQYF
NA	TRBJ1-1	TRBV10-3	CAISEGTGKNTEAFF
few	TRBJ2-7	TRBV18	CASSLTGGVYEQYF
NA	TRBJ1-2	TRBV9	CASSVGFSGGLYGYTF
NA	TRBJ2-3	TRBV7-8	CASSPSGGVEDTQYF
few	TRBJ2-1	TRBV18	CASSTGDWNEQFF
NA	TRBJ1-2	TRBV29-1	CSVQTVALNYGYTF
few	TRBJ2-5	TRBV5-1	CASSLDRETQYF
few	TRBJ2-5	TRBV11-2	CASSLDSEAQGGGQETQYF